One T cell receptor (beta chain) is described in this entry. Its antigen is not known. Sample treatment: roughly nine-day PBMC culture with coronavirus spike peptide pools or control peptides (ViraFEST assay). This record comes from a study of vaccination and CD4 T cells after COVID-19. Study-level background: Stimulation of cells relied on overlapping spike peptides derived from SARS-CoV-2, HCoV-NL63, HCoV-OC43 and HCoV-229E.

Once obtained from cultured CD4+ T cells, the DNA was sequenced using the Oncomine TCR Beta short-read assay. TCRdb re-derived calls from the PCR reads in MiXCR, one entry per CDR3 protein. The sample has about 20,000 distinct CDR3 sequences; 55% are singletons. The CDR3 covers 14 residues. V was clipped by 5 bases and J by 6 bases, with 15 bases between them. Germline V gene data show CDR1 as SGHTA and CDR2 as FQGNSA. The chain couples TRBV7-2 to TRBJ2-3; no clear D. Sequencing was performed on CD4+ T cells from blood, cultured in vitro. The sequence was obtained from a human donor who had recovered from COVID-19. The CDR3 region has the DNA TGTGCCAGCAGCCCCCGCGTAGGAGAGGATACGCAGTATTTT. It yields the protein CASSPRVGEDTQYF.